This entry lists 14 T cell receptor beta chains sequenced from one sample in a study of T cell clonality in common variable immunodeficiency. General study results and limits: Reportedly, TCR beta sequences from common variable immunodeficiency showed fewer deletions and N-nucleotide insertions.

These receptors have no identified antigens. Method: immunoSEQ multiplex PCR; TCRdb's copy keeps in-frame clones and lacks some. The sample includes roughly 34,000 clones, none of them occurring once. Sequences were obtained from peripheral blood mononuclear cells. The receptor source for this set is a human donor with common variable immunodeficiency.

This clone was found a few times. CDR3 loop: CASSRLQDTQYF. The CDR3 DNA, read in part, is TGTGCCAGCAGTCGACTTCAGGATACG. This chain uses TRBV11-3 with TRBJ2-3; D unresolved. The read gets to within 3 residues of the CDR3 end, and the germline J gene fills in the rest. The CDR3 has 12 residues. V lost 6 bases and J lost 6, with 10 bases in between. Germline values: CDR1 SGHNT, CDR2 YENEEA.

The sample holds a few counts of this clone. The read gets to within 3 residues of the CDR3 end, and the germline J gene fills in the rest. The genes are TRBV7-3 and TRBJ1-5; D call uncertain. The CDR3 contains 15 residues. Germline CDR1 reads SGHTA; CDR2 reads FQGTGA. Trimming cost V 2 bases and J 5 bases, with 13 bases left between them. CDR3 bases read: TGTGCCAGCAGCTTAGATGGTGGCGGGTATCAGCCC. It specifies CASSLDGGGYQP. In full, the CDR3 is CASSLDGGGYQPQHF. Drawing the rest from reference TRBV7-3 and TRBJ1-5, the complete variable domain is GAGVSQTPSNKVTEKGKYVELRCDPISGHTALYWYRQSLGQGPEFLIYFQGTGAADDSGLPNDRFFAVRPEGSVSTLKIQRTERGDSAVYLCASSLDGGGYQPQHFGDGTRLSIL.

On this clone itself: The missing CDR3 end, 3 residues past where the read stops, is filled in from the germline J gene. The V call is TRBV5-8, the J call TRBJ1-2; no clear D. The CDR3 consists of 14 residues. The germline V gene encodes CDR1 SGHTS and CDR2 YDEGEE. The V gene lost 2 bases and the J gene lost 6 bases, with 14 bases spanning the gap. The sequenced part of the CDR3 DNA is TGTGCCAGCAGCTTAGGGAGTGGGCGGGATGGC. Amino acids: CASSLGSGRDG. The complete CDR3 sequence is CASSLGSGRDGYTF.

This clone was detected only a few times. With the read ending 3 residues before the CDR3 end, the germline J gene is used to fill in that end. This chain joins TRBV6-2 or TRBV6-3 and TRBJ1-1; 8 bases match TRBD1. The germline V gene encodes CDR1 MNHEY and CDR2 SVGEGT. CDR3 length: 15 residues. V trimming: 5 bases; J trimming: 0 bases; junction bases outside the gene matches: 5. The chain's CDR3 is CASSTNRGLNTEAFF. The CDR3 DNA, read in part, is TGTGCCAGCAGTACAAACAGGGGGTTGAACACTGAA.

Of note for this clone: Read coverage stops 3 residues before the CDR3 terminus; the germline J gene supplies the remainder. The V call is TRBV19, the J call TRBJ1-2; D gene ambiguous. The CDR3 has 18 amino acids. The V and J ends lost 3 bases and 4 bases respectively, with 24 bases between them. Germline V lookup: CDR1 LNHDA, CDR2 SQIVND (reference sequence). The sequenced CDR3 bases are TGTGCCAGTAGTATTAGTGCAGTGGCCGCCTCTAGGAGCTATGGC. This translates into CASSISAVAASRSYG. The full CDR3 protein is CASSISAVAASRSYGYTF.

For this clone: The read gets to within 3 residues of the CDR3 end, and the germline J gene fills in the rest. J is TRBJ1-2 and V is TRBV30; 10 bases are shared with TRBD1. V was pared by 8 bases and J by 0 bases, with 6 bases of the junction left unmatched. Germline CDR1 GTSNPN, CDR2 SVGIG (reference sequence). This CDR3 region has 14 residues. CDR3: CALRTGGANYGYTF. CDR3 DNA (partial): TGTGCCCTGCGGACAGGGGGAGCTAACTATGGC.

This clone has at least ten counts. The read ends 3 residues before the CDR3 terminus; that terminus is restored from the germline J gene. The V and J genes are TRBV3-1 (or the pseudogene TRBV3-2) and TRBJ2-7; 7 bases agree with TRBD2. The CDR3 covers 16 residues. The ends lost 0 bases at V and 6 bases at J; junction bases unmatched: 11. The germline V gene has CDR1 LGHDT and CDR2 YNNKEL (reference sequence). The CDR3 region is CASSQDQGREGFEQYF. CDR3 bases read: TGTGCCAGCAGCCAAGATCAGGGAAGGGAGGGGTTCGAG.

Turning to this clone: With the read ending 3 residues before the CDR3 end, the germline J gene is used to fill in that end. This sequence joins TRBV18 and TRBJ1-1, with no clear D. The V end lost 8 bases, the J end lost 3 bases, and 13 bases lay between the germline ends. This CDR3 is built from 13 residues. Germline CDR1 is KGHSH and CDR2 is LQKENI. CDR3 bases read: TGTGCCAGCCTAAACCAGAGGGACACTGAA. Its translation is CASLNQRDTE. The entire CDR3 protein reads CASLNQRDTEAFF.

This clone appeared a few times. At one boundary the junction diverges from the germline segment, which might be a read error. The read comes to an end 3 residues before the CDR3 does, leaving the germline J gene to fill in the end. The rearrangement joins TRBV7-9 to TRBJ2-3; 10 positions agree with TRBD2. The CDR3 is 13 amino acids. Germline V gives CDR1 SEHNR, CDR2 FQNEAQ (reference sequence). The sequenced CDR3 bases are TGTTCCAGCAGCTTAGCGGGGGGAGGGGCG. It codes for CSSSLAGGGA. The whole CDR3 sequence is CSSSLAGGGAQYF. The variable domain in full, completed from reference TRBV7-9 and TRBJ2-3, reads DTGVSQNPRHKITKRGQNVTFRCDPISEHNRLYWYRQTLGQGPEFLTYFQNEAQLEKSRLLSDRFSAERPKGSFSTLEIQRTEQGDSAMYLCSSSLAGGGAQYFGPGTRLTVL.

This clone has just a few counts. Read sequence stops 3 residues before the CDR3 end, and the germline J gene provides the missing end. V and J are TRBV5-4 and TRBJ2-7, with 7 bases that match TRBD1. The V and J ends lost 0 bases and 4 bases, in that order; junction bases with no gene match: 7. Germline V CDR1 and CDR2: SGHNT, YYREEE (reference sequence). This CDR3 spans 15 amino acids. The CDR3 protein is CASSLEDRRKYEQYF. CDR3 DNA (partial): TGTGCCAGCAGCTTGGAGGACAGGAGGAAATACGAG.

This clone was seen repeatedly, ten times or more. With the read ending 3 residues before the CDR3 end, the germline J gene is used to fill in that end. This rearrangement joins TRBV14 to TRBJ2-3, with 10 positions matching TRBD2. CDR3 length: 15 residues. From germline, CDR1 is SGHDN and CDR2 FVKESK. Trimming removed 4 bases from V and 2 bases from J; junction bases left unmatched: 3. CDR3 bases read: TGTGCCAGCAGCCGTAGCGGGAGGTTCACAGATACG. It yields the protein CASSRSGRFTDT. The full-length CDR3 reads as CASSRSGRFTDTQYF.

Many counts were recorded for this clone. CDR3 residues: CASSPRGIADTQYF. The part of the CDR3 DNA that was read is TGTGCCAGCAGCCCAAGGGGAATCGCAGATACG. This chain connects TRBV5-4 to TRBJ2-3; D is possibly TRBD1 (5 bases). Read sequence stops 3 residues before the CDR3 end, and the germline J gene provides the missing end. Germline CDR1 is SGHNT and CDR2 is YYREEE (reference sequence). The V and J ends lost 4 bases and 4 bases respectively, with 13 bases between them. This CDR3 spans 14 amino acids.

Relative to its sample, this clone is medium-sized. Read data end 3 residues before the CDR3 end; the end is taken from the germline J gene. The chain couples TRBV20-1 to TRBJ1-2; tentatively, D is TRBD1 (6 bases). The CDR3 loop spans 10 amino acids. Germline loops: CDR1 DFQATT, CDR2 SNEGSKA (reference sequence). V was trimmed by 8 bases and J by 6 bases, leaving 10 bases between them. The DNA read from the CDR3 is TGCAGTCCACACAGGGATGGC. Protein product: CSPHRDG. The whole CDR3 region reads CSPHRDGYTF.

This clone was observed many times. The read terminates 3 residues ahead of where the CDR3 ends, so the germline J gene completes it. The chain carries TRBV6-2 or TRBV6-3 and TRBJ1-2; 8 bases are a match to TRBD1. V trimming: 5 bases; J trimming: 0 bases; junction bases outside the gene matches: 5. From germline, CDR1 is MNHEY and CDR2 SVGEGT. The CDR3 extends over 15 amino acids. CDR3: CASSVQGEANYGYTF. The part of the CDR3 DNA that was read is TGTGCCAGCAGTGTACAGGGGGAAGCTAACTATGGC.